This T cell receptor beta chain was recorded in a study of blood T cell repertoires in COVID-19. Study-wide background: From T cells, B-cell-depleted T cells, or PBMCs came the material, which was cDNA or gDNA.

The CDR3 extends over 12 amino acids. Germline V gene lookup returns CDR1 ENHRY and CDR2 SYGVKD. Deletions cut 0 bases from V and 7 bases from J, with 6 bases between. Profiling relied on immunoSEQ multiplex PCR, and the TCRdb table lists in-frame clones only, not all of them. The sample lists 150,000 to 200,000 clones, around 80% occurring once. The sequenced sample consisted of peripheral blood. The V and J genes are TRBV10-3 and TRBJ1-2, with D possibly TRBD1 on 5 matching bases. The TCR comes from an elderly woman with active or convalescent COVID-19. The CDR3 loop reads CAISESRAGYTF. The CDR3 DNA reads TGTGCCATCAGTGAGTCCAGGGCTGGCTACACCTTC.